This TCR beta chain was recovered during a study of blood T cell repertoires in COVID-19. Profiling relied on immunoSEQ multiplex PCR, and the TCRdb table lists in-frame clones only, not all of them. The sample consists of about 210,000 clones, 70% to 90% of them appearing once. In germline, CDR1 is MGHRA, CDR2 YSYEKL. CDR3 length equals 17 residues. J gave up 6 bases and V 4 bases, and 17 bases lay outside the gene matches. The V call is TRBV4-1, the J call TRBJ2-5; TRBD2 aligns across 7 bases. The sequencing sample was made of peripheral blood. The receptor was derived from a man aged 40-55 years with acute or convalescent COVID-19. The CDR3 DNA follows: TGCGCCAGCAGCCCAACCTTCCTAGCGGAGAGCCTTAAGACCCAGTACTTC. The encoded protein is CASSPTFLAESLKTQYF.